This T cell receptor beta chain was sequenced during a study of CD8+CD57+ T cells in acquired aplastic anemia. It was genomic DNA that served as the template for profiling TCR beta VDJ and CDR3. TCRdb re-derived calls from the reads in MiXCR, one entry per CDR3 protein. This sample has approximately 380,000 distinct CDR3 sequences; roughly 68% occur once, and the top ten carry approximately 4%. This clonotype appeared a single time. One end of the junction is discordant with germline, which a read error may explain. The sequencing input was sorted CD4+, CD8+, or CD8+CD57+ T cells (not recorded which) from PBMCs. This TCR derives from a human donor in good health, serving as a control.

The CDR3 sequence is CASSRGQTDTEYF. In DNA, the CDR3 is TGTGCCAGCAGCAGAGGACAGACAGATACGGAGTATTTT. V is TRBV7-8 and J is TRBJ2-3, with D possibly TRBD1 on 6 matching bases. The CDR3 loop spans 13 amino acids. The germline V gene has CDR1 SGHVS and CDR2 FQNEAQ.